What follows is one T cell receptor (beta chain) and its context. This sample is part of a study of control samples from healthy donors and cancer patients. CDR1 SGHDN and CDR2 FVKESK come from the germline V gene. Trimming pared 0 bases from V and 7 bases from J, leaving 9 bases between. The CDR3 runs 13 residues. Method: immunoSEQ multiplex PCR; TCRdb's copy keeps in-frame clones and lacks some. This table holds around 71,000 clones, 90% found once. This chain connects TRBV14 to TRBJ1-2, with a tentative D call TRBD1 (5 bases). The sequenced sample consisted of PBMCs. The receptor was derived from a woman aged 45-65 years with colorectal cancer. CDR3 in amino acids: CASSQDRVGGYTF. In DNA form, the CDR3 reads TGTGCCAGCAGCCAAGACAGGGTTGGTGGCTACACCTTC.